This is a list of T cell receptor beta chains from one sample in a study of blood T cell repertoires in COVID-19. Data came from immunoSEQ multiplex PCR; TCRdb stores just in-frame clones and leaves some out. This sample has some 98,000 clones; less than 85% occur once, and the top ten carry approximately 10%. Input material: peripheral blood. These receptors all come from a man in his sixties or seventies with active or convalescent COVID-19. Each CDR3 is given with its conserved first and last residue. D genes are given only for firm matches.

d_call j_call v_call cdr3_aa
TRBD1 TRBJ2-6 TRBV10-3 CAISESTGGTGANVLTF
TRBD1 TRBJ2-7 TRBV2 CASSEVPGQGYEQYF
- TRBJ2-3 TRBV10-1 CASSETVPDTQYF
- TRBJ1-1 TRBV30 CAWKRRQADTEAFF
- TRBJ2-5 TRBV3-1/TRBV3-2 CASSQAVRSGETQYF
- TRBJ2-3 TRBV11-2 CASSGKAGGSTDTQYF
- TRBJ1-4 TRBV5-5 CASSLGGTTNEKLFF
TRBD2 TRBJ2-1 TRBV7-6 CASSLILAGGPYNEQFF
- TRBJ1-1 TRBV19 CASIGGVMNTEAFF
- TRBJ2-3 TRBV27 CASSDYSTDTQYF
TRBD2 TRBJ2-1 TRBV7-8 CASSPSGGYISSYNEQFF
- TRBJ2-5 TRBV7-9 CASRGDGFQETQYF
- TRBJ1-1 TRBV5-1 CASSPGKILNTEAFF
- TRBJ2-4 TRBV6-6 CASTQFPAKNIQYF
- TRBJ2-2 TRBV6-1 CASSEQPRGELFF
- TRBJ2-7 TRBV5-5 CASSRSRDNRPYEQYF
TRBD1 TRBJ2-3 TRBV18 CASSPRPTGTDTQYF
- TRBJ2-2 TRBV6-1 CASSEFGAANTGELFF
TRBD1 TRBJ2-7 TRBV10-2 CASTDRDYEQYF
- TRBJ1-1 TRBV28 CASSLTPTTWKNTEAFF
- TRBJ2-2 TRBV4-1 CASSQGELGELFF
- TRBJ2-1 TRBV4-3 CASSQDFPSASRNEQFF
TRBD1 TRBJ1-2 TRBV6-5 CASSYSGQGASGYTF
TRBD2 TRBJ2-1 TRBV7-2 CASSPRGLGVNEQFF
TRBD1 TRBJ1-2 TRBV11-3 CASSSHPGQGADGYTF
- TRBJ2-1 TRBV5-1 CASSVGLRDRNEQFF
- TRBJ2-2 TRBV30 CAWSPQTGELFF
TRBD1 TRBJ2-7 TRBV12-3/TRBV12-4 CASSWTGGGEQYF
TRBD1 TRBJ2-2 TRBV6-5 CASRPRQGGELFF
- TRBJ1-6 TRBV6-5 CASSPGIWNSPLHF
TRBD1 TRBJ1-2 TRBV5-4 CASSSFTTDRGDGYTF
- TRBJ2-1 TRBV11-2 CASRNPSRFYNEQFF
- TRBJ2-3 TRBV6-6 CASSPGDTQYF
TRBD2 TRBJ2-7 TRBV5-1 CASSRGTSGEYEQYF
- TRBJ2-2 TRBV6-2/TRBV6-3 CASSYLTSTGELFF
- TRBJ1-6 TRBV2 CASNRETRGPLHF
TRBD2 TRBJ2-1 TRBV5-4 CASSLSGTSGGTYNEQFF
- TRBJ1-4 TRBV29-1 CSALLQAANEKLFF
TRBD1 TRBJ2-5 TRBV5-8 CASSSRDSQETQYF
TRBD1 TRBJ2-7 TRBV6-5 CASSHGQGSYEQYF
- TRBJ1-2 TRBV5-4 CASSLAKASGYTF
TRBD2 TRBJ2-1 TRBV10-1 CASTPGLAGGVDEQFF
TRBD1 TRBJ2-1 TRBV11-3 CASSTQTGDEQFF
- TRBJ2-1 TRBV29-1 CSTTQGLGQFF